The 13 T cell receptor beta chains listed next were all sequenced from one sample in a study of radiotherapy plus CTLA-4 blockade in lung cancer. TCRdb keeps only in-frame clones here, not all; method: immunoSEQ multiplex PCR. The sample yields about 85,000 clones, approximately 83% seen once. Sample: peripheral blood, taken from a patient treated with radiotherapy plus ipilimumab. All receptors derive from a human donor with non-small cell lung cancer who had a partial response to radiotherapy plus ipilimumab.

The CDR3 is CASRWEGNYGYTF. For the CDR3, the DNA is TGCGCCAGCAGATGGGAGGGGAACTATGGCTACACCTTC. The chain joins TRBV5-1 to TRBJ1-2; D may be TRBD1 (5 bases). This CDR3 has 13 residues. Per germline, CDR1 SGHRS and CDR2 YFSETQ. V was pared by 5 bases and J by 2 bases, with 10 bases between.

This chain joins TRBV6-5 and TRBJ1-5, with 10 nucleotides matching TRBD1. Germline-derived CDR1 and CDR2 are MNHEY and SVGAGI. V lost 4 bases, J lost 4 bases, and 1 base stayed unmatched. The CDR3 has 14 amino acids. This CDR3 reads CASSWGQGNQPQHF. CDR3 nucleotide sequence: TGTGCCAGCAGTTGGGGACAGGGGAATCAGCCCCAGCATTTT.

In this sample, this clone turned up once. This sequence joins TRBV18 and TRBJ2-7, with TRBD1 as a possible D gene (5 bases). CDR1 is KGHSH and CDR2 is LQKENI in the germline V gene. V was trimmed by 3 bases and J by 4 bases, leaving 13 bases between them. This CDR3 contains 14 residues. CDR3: CASSPLGDGYEQYV. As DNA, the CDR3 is TGTGCCAGCTCACCGTTAGGGGATGGGTACGAGCAGTACGTC.

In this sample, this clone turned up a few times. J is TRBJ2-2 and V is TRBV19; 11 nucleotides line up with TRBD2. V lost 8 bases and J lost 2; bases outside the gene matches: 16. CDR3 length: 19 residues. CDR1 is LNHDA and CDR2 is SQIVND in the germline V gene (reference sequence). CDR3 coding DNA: TGTGCCAGTTTCAGAGGGGGTTCTAGCGGGAGGTTAAACACCGGGGAGCTGTTTTTT. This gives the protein CASFRGGSSGRLNTGELFF.

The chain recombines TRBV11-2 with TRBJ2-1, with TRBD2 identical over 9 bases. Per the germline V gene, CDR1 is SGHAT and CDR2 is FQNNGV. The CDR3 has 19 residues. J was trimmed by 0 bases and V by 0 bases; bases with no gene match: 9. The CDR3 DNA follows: TGTGCCAGCAGCTTAGATCAGCTAGCGGGAAGGCGCTCCTACAATGAGCAGTTCTTC. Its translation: CASSLDQLAGRRSYNEQFF.

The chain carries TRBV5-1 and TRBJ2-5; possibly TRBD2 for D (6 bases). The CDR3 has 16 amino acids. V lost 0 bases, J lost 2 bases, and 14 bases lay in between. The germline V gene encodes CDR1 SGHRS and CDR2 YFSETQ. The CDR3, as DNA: TGCGCCAGCAGCTTGGTTCGTGGCGGGGTACAAGAGACCCAGTACTTC. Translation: CASSLVRGGVQETQYF.

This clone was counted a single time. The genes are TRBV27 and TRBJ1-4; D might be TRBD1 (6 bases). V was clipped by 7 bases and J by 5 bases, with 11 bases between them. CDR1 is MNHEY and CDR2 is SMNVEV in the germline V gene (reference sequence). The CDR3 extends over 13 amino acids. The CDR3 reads CASMGGPNEKLFF. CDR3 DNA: TGTGCCAGCATGGGGGGGCCCAATGAAAAACTGTTTTTT. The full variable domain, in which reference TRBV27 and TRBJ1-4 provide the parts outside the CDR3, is EAQVTQNPRYLITVTGKKLTVTCSQNMNHEYMSWYRQDPGLGLRQIYYSMNVEVTDKGDVPEGYKVSRKEKRNFPLILESPSPNQTSLYFCASMGGPNEKLFFGSGTQLSVL.

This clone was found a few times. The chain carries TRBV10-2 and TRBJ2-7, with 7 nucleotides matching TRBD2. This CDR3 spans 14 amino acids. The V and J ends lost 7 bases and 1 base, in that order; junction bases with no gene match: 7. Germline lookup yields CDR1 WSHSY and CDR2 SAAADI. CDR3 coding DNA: TGCGCCAGCAAGGGGACTACCGTATCCTACGAGCAGTACTTC. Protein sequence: CASKGTTVSYEQYF.

CDR3 region: CASSSYRGDYGYTF. The CDR3 region has the DNA TGTGCCAGCAGTTCATACAGGGGGGACTATGGCTACACCTTC. The J gene is TRBJ1-2, the V gene TRBV6-5; 8 bases agree with TRBD1. CDR3 length: 14 residues. Trimming took 4 bases from V and 3 from J; bases not matched to a gene: 4. Germline V gene lookup returns CDR1 MNHEY and CDR2 SVGAGI.

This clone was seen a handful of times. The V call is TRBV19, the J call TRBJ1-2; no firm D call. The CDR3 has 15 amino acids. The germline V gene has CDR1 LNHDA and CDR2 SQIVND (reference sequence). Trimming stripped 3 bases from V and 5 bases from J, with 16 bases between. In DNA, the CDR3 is TGTGCCAGTAGTATTTTGGCAGGTGTCCCTTATGGCTACACCTTC. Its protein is CASSILAGVPYGYTF.

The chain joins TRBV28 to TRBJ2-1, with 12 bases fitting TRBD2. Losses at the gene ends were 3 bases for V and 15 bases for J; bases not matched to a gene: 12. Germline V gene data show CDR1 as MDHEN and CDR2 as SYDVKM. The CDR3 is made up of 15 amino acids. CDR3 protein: CASSFASGRANERFF. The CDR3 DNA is TGTGCCAGCAGTTTCGCTAGCGGGAGGGCCAATGAAAGGTTCTTC.

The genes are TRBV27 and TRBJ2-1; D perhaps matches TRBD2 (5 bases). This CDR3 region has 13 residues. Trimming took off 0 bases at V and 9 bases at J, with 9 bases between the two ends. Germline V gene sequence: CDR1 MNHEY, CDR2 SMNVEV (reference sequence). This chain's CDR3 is CASSLSWSGEQFF. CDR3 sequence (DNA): TGTGCCAGCAGTTTATCGTGGAGCGGTGAGCAGTTCTTC.

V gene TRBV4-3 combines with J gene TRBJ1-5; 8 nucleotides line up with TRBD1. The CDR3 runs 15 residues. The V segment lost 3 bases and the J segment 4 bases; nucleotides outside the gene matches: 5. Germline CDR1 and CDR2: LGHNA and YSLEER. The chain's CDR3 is CASSQSGGGNQPQHF. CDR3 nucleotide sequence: TGCGCCAGCAGCCAGTCAGGGGGCGGGAATCAGCCCCAGCATTTT.